The 29 T cell receptor beta chains given below trace back to one sample, sequenced in a study of T cell repertoires in cytomegalovirus infection. Via MiXCR, TCRdb re-called the reads, giving one row per CDR3 protein. Among 350,000 to 450,000 distinct CDR3 sequences listed, about a sixth were seen once. The sequencing input was PBMCs. The source of these receptors is a human donor in good health (CMV status not recorded). Some clones in this sample may be carry-over from other donors' samples.

V usage is TRBV12-3 or TRBV12-4 and J usage is TRBJ2-1; D unresolved. The CDR3 loop spans 13 amino acids. Between the trimmed V and J ends, which lost 3 bases and 8 bases, there was a span of 11 bases. CDR3 residues: CASSLLDFYEQFF. The CDR3 DNA reads as TGTGCCAGCAGTTTGCTAGACTTTTATGAGCAGTTCTTC.

The sample holds many counts of this clonotype. V and J are TRBV6-1 and TRBJ1-3, with no clear D. V gave up 6 bases and J gave up 0 bases, with 12 bases separating them. The CDR3 covers 15 residues. CDR1 and CDR2 (germline): MNHNS, SASEGT. CDR3 residues: CASSPTGDSGNTIYF. The CDR3 nucleotides are TGTGCCAGCAGCCCCACCGGGGACTCTGGAAACACCATATATTTT.

This clonotype was counted ten times or more. CDR3 DNA sequence: TGTGCCAGCAGCTTAGGAGGGAGGACCGCCAGCTCCTACAATGAGCAGTTCTTC. Translated: CASSLGGRTASSYNEQFF. The V call is TRBV7-8, the J call TRBJ2-1; TRBD2 is a possible D gene (6 bases). V lost 1 base, J lost 0 bases, and 16 bases lay in between. Looked up from germline, CDR1 is SGHVS and CDR2 is FQNEAQ. There are 18 residues in the CDR3.

This clonotype was counted a few times. The chain uses TRBV6-6 and TRBJ2-3; 11 positions match TRBD2. Germline V gene sequence: CDR1 MNHNY, CDR2 SVGAGI (reference sequence). The J segment lost 9 bases and the V segment lost 2 bases, leaving 7 bases of the junction unmatched. The length of the CDR3 is 15 residues. CDR3 in DNA: TGTGCCAGCAGTTACCCCAGGGTAGCGGGAGGGACGCAGTATTTT. Amino acids: CASSYPRVAGGTQYF.

This clonotype has more than one count but fewer than ten. The chain uses TRBV10-3 and TRBJ1-3; D is perhaps TRBD1 (5 bases). Germline CDR1 reads ENHRY; CDR2 reads SYGVKD. Trimming removed 8 bases at V and 0 bases at J, with 11 bases between. CDR3 length equals 14 residues. DNA for the CDR3: TGTGCCATCGCAGGGCCTCACTCTGGAAACACCATATATTTT. It is translated as CAIAGPHSGNTIYF.

In this sample, this clonotype turned up many times. At one boundary the junction diverges from the germline segment, which might be a read error. J is TRBJ2-1 and V is TRBV7-9; D not resolved. The CDR3 extends over 11 amino acids. Looked up from germline, CDR1 is SEHNR and CDR2 is FQNEAQ (reference sequence). The CDR3 loop is CASSLSRAATF. For the CDR3, the DNA is TGTGCCAGCAGCTTATCCCGGGCCGCCACCTTC.

This clonotype was observed many times. The chain has TRBV12-3 or TRBV12-4 and TRBJ1-5; D gene ambiguous. The CDR3 loop spans 16 amino acids. Trimming took 0 bases from V and 0 from J, leaving 9 bases between them. DNA for the CDR3: TGTGCCAGCAGTTTAGCGTCTCCATTTAGCAATCAGCCCCAGCATTTT. Translating it yields CASSLASPFSNQPQHF.

The chain joins TRBV28 to TRBJ2-3; 8 bases agree with TRBD2. There are 15 residues in the CDR3. The V gene end was trimmed by 5 bases and the J gene end by 2 bases; junction bases not matched to a gene: 6. In germline, CDR1 is MDHEN, CDR2 SYDVKM. The CDR3 sequence is CASSGRGDNTDTQYF. CDR3 DNA: TGTGCCAGCAGTGGGCGGGGGGACAACACAGATACGCAGTATTTT.

V usage is TRBV27 and J usage is TRBJ2-3; D is perhaps TRBD2 (6 bases). The CDR3 runs to 13 residues. The V end lost 6 bases, the J end lost 1 base, and 8 bases lay between the germline ends. Germline V gives CDR1 MNHEY, CDR2 SMNVEV (reference sequence). The CDR3 bases are TGTGCCAGCAGAAGACTAGGCACAGATACGCAGTATTTT. It yields the protein CASRRLGTDTQYF.

This clonotype was observed a handful of times. The CDR3 is CASSFTEKLFF. Here the CDR3 DNA reads TGTGCCAGCAGCTTTACAGAAAAACTGTTTTTT. The rearrangement joins TRBV11-2 to TRBJ1-4; D not certain. V dropped 3 bases and J dropped 8 bases, with 4 bases sitting between them. This CDR3 spans 11 amino acids. CDR1 is SGHAT, CDR2 FQNNGV, per germline.

The chain has TRBV6-2 or TRBV6-3 and TRBJ2-1; D is undetermined. CDR3 length: 12 residues. Germline CDR1 is MNHEY and CDR2 is SVGEGT. V dropped 8 bases and J dropped 3 bases, with 8 bases sitting between them. CDR3 DNA sequence: TGTGCCAGCCGCCCTAGCTACAATGAGCAGTTCTTC. Its protein product is CASRPSYNEQFF.

In this sample, this clonotype turned up many times. V and J are TRBV4-1 and TRBJ2-1; 9 bases match TRBD2. CDR1 is MGHRA, CDR2 YSYEKL, per germline. Trimming at V came to 0 bases and at J to 7 bases, leaving 7 bases not matched to a gene. The CDR3 runs to 16 residues. Here the CDR3 reads CASSQEGSGRSNEQFF. CDR3 in DNA: TGCGCCAGCAGCCAAGAGGGTAGCGGGAGAAGTAATGAGCAGTTCTTC.

Only a few counts were recorded for this clonotype. The V gene is TRBV12-3 or TRBV12-4, the J gene TRBJ1-6, with D possibly matching TRBD1 (6 bases). V was shortened by 9 bases and J by 5 bases, with 11 bases between the two germline ends. The CDR3 sequence is 13 residues long. CDR3 loop: CASLKGDNSPLHF. The CDR3 nucleotides are TGTGCCAGTCTCAAGGGGGATAATTCACCCCTCCACTTT.

In this sample, this clonotype turned up many times. This rearrangement joins TRBV7-2 to TRBJ1-5, with D unresolved. This CDR3 has 14 amino acids. V lost 4 bases and J 1 base, leaving 8 bases between the germline ends. The V gene's germline CDR1 is SGHTA and CDR2 FQGNSA. DNA of the CDR3: TGTGCCAGCAGCTCAGTTGGGAGCAATCAGCCCCAGCATTTT. Protein product: CASSSVGSNQPQHF.

The rearrangement uses TRBV2 and TRBJ1-5; tentative D call: TRBD1 (5 bases). Germline CDR1 is SNHLY and CDR2 is FYNNEI. The CDR3 loop spans 13 amino acids. The V end was cut by 5 bases, the J end by 3 bases, with 8 bases between. CDR3 bases: TGTGCCAGCAGTACGACAGTCAATCAGCCCCAGCATTTT. Residues: CASSTTVNQPQHF.

This clonotype was seen a handful of times. The gene calls are TRBV6-2 or TRBV6-3 and TRBJ2-1, with 11 bases lining up with TRBD2. Germline-derived CDR1 and CDR2 are MNHEY and SVGEGT. The V gene end was trimmed by 6 bases and the J gene end by 4 bases; junction bases not matched to a gene: 8. CDR3 length: 16 residues. CDR3 in amino acids: CASSRQLAGEYNEQFF. Here the CDR3 DNA reads TGTGCCAGCAGCCGCCAACTAGCGGGGGAATACAATGAGCAGTTCTTC.

This clonotype was seen a handful of times. V and J are TRBV7-8 and TRBJ2-1; 7 bases map to TRBD2. Looked up from germline, CDR1 is SGHVS and CDR2 is FQNEAQ. This CDR3 spans 15 amino acids. V shed 3 bases, J shed 10 bases, and the junction held 12 bases outside the gene matches. CDR3 sequence reads: CASSLGPQRDREQFF. The CDR3 nucleotides are TGTGCCAGCAGCTTGGGGCCCCAGCGGGACCGGGAGCAGTTCTTC.

The chain couples TRBV5-1 to TRBJ1-6; no definite D call. The CDR3 length is 15 residues. V lost 2 bases, J lost 7 bases, and 13 bases lay in between. CDR1 is SGHRS and CDR2 is YFSETQ in the germline V gene. Written as DNA, the CDR3 is TGCGCCAGCAGCTTCGACGGTCTGGGGAATTCACCCCTCCACTTT. This codes for CASSFDGLGNSPLHF.

This chain links TRBV7-6 with TRBJ2-1; possibly TRBD1 or TRBD2 for D (6 bases each). This CDR3 spans 14 amino acids. The V end was cut by 6 bases, the J end by 6 bases, with 15 bases between. Per germline, CDR1 SGHVS and CDR2 FNYEAQ. CDR3 loop: CASRPGAGTNEQFF. The CDR3 coding sequence is TGTGCCAGCAGACCAGGGGCGGGAACCAATGAGCAGTTCTTC.

The table lists this clonotype with many counts. The rearrangement joins TRBV7-6 to TRBJ2-7, with a possible D match to TRBD2 (5 bases). V lost 1 base and J 3 bases, leaving 7 bases between the germline ends. CDR3 length: 13 residues. CDR1 is SGHVS, CDR2 FNYEAQ, per germline. The CDR3 loop reads CASSLGAGYEQYF. CDR3 nucleotide sequence: TGTGCCAGCAGCTTAGGTGCGGGCTACGAGCAGTACTTC.

This clonotype has just a few counts. This sequence joins TRBV4-3 and TRBJ2-7, with 11 positions matching TRBD2. Germline V CDR1 and CDR2: LGHNA, YSLEER. Unmatched junction bases numbered 1, after V lost 0 bases and J lost 3 bases. The CDR3 covers 15 residues. The CDR3 protein is CASSQDLAGGYEQYF. The CDR3 nucleotides read TGCGCCAGCAGCCAAGATCTAGCGGGAGGCTACGAGCAGTACTTC.

The table lists this clonotype with a few counts. The CDR3 DNA is TGCGCCAGCAGCCCTCCGGGAAGCTCCTACGAGCAGTACTTC. Amino acids: CASSPPGSSYEQYF. The chain uses TRBV4-1 and TRBJ2-7, with D maybe TRBD2 (5 bases). Trimming pared 4 bases from V and 0 bases from J, leaving 10 bases between. The V gene's germline CDR1 is MGHRA and CDR2 YSYEKL. The CDR3 contains 14 residues.

This clonotype was picked up a small number of times. This chain's CDR3 is CASRGEVRTEAFF. CDR3 in DNA: TGTGCCAGCAGGGGGGAGGTAAGGACTGAAGCTTTCTTT. This chain links TRBV5-6 with TRBJ1-1, with D perhaps matching TRBD1 (5 bases). V dropped 5 bases and J dropped 5 bases, with 13 bases sitting between them. The CDR3 contains 13 residues. Germline V gives CDR1 SGHDT, CDR2 YYEEEE. The full variable domain, rest sourced from reference TRBV5-6 and TRBJ1-1, is DAGVTQSPTHLIKTRGQQVTLRCSPKSGHDTVSWYQQALGQGPQFIFQYYEEEERQRGNFPDRFSGHQFPNYSSELNVNALLLGDSALYLCASRGEVRTEAFFGQGTRLTVV.

This clonotype was seen just once. The chain combines TRBV20-1 with TRBJ1-5; 11 positions match TRBD1. Germline V gene sequence: CDR1 DFQATT, CDR2 SNEGSKA (reference sequence). The CDR3 has 14 residues. V shed 6 bases and J 6 bases; nucleotides not matched to a gene: 7. CDR3 in DNA: TGCAGTGCAACCGGGACAGGGGGAGGTCAGCCCCAGCATTTT. As protein: CSATGTGGGQPQHF.

The chain joins TRBV29-1 to TRBJ1-1; no clear D gene. Germline V gives CDR1 SQVTM, CDR2 ANQGSEA. Deletions cut 7 bases from V and 2 bases from J, with 5 bases between. This CDR3 has 10 amino acids. Here the CDR3 DNA reads TGCAGCGGTTCAAACACTGAAGCTTTCTTT. It codes for CSGSNTEAFF.

This chain connects TRBV6-1 to TRBJ1-1, with D possibly matching TRBD1 (6 bases). The CDR3 totals 14 residues. The V end was cut by 6 bases, the J end by 6 bases, with 17 bases between. CDR1 MNHNS and CDR2 SASEGT come from the germline V gene. The CDR3 sequence: CASREQGFLPEAFF. Here the CDR3 DNA reads TGTGCCAGCAGGGAACAGGGATTCCTGCCTGAAGCTTTCTTT.

This clonotype has just a few counts. The rearrangement links TRBV20-1 to TRBJ1-6; tentatively, D is TRBD1 (5 bases). This CDR3 is built from 15 residues. V lost 1 base and J lost 7, with 14 bases in between. The germline V gene encodes CDR1 DFQATT and CDR2 SNEGSKA (reference sequence). The CDR3 here is CSARVGGAQNSPLHF. CDR3 DNA sequence: TGCAGTGCTAGAGTTGGGGGAGCGCAAAATTCACCCCTCCACTTT.

The gene calls are TRBV11-2 and TRBJ2-2; D ambiguous. CDR1 and CDR2 from the germline V gene are SGHAT and FQNNGV. This CDR3 is 13 amino acids long. The V and J ends lost 8 bases and 5 bases respectively, with 12 bases between them. The CDR3 bases are TGTGCCAGCTCTAACCTAAGAACCGGGGAGCTGTTTTTT. Its translation is CASSNLRTGELFF.

The rearrangement joins TRBV7-8 to TRBJ1-6; D gene ambiguous. CDR3 length: 15 residues. Germline CDR1 reads SGHVS; CDR2 reads FQNEAQ. The V end was cut by 1 base, the J end by 10 bases, with 14 bases between. The CDR3 nucleotides are TGTGCCAGCAGCTTAGGTTTATCGACTAGATCACCCCTCCACTTT. Translated: CASSLGLSTRSPLHF.